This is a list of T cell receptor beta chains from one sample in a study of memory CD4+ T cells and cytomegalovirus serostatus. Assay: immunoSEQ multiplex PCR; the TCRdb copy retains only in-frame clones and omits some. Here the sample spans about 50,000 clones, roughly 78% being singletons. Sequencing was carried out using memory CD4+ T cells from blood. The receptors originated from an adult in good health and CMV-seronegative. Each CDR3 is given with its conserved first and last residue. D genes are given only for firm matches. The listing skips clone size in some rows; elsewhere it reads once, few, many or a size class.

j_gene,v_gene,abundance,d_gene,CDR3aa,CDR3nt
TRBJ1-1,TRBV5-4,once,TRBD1,CASSLPGTGLNTEAFF,TGTGCCAGCAGCTTACCCGGGACAGGTCTGAACACTGAAGCTTTCTTT
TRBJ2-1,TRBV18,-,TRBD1,CASLERTGSNEQFF,TGTGCCAGCCTAGAGAGGACAGGGAGCAATGAGCAGTTCTTC
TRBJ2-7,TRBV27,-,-,CASSSLRKSYEQYF,TGTGCCAGCAGTTCACTAAGAAAGTCCTACGAGCAGTACTTC
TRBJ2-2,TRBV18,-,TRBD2,CASSPGLGNTGELFF,TGTGCCAGCTCACCGGGACTAGGGAACACCGGGGAGCTGTTTTTT
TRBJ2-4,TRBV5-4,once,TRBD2,CASSLAGLENIQYF,TGTGCCAGCAGCTTGGCAGGACTAGAAAACATTCAGTACTTC
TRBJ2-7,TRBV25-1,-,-,CASTPQGSGFNEQYF,TGTGCCAGCACTCCCCAGGGGTCAGGGTTCAACGAGCAGTACTTC
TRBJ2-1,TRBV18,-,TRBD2,CASSPPLAGGYEQFF,TGTGCCAGCTCACCACCGCTAGCGGGAGGATATGAGCAGTTCTTC
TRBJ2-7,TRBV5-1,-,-,CASSLEGTLPTYEQYF,TGCGCCAGCAGCTTGGAGGGCACCCTACCCACCTACGAGCAGTACTTC
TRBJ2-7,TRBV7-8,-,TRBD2,CASSAPGTSGKYEQYF,TGTGCCAGCAGCGCCCCCGGGACTAGCGGAAAGTACGAGCAGTACTTC
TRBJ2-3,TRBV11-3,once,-,CASSPGGDEDTQYF,TGTGCCAGCAGCCCCGGCGGGGATGAAGATACGCAGTATTTT
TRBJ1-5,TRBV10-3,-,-,CAISAGTADNQPQHF,TGTGCCATCAGTGCGGGGACGGCAGATAATCAGCCCCAGCATTTT
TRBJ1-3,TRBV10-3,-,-,CAISEAPKSSGNTIYF,TGTGCCATCAGTGAGGCCCCTAAGAGCTCTGGAAACACCATATATTTT
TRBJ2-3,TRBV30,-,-,CAWSVSAGTDTQYF,TGTGCCTGGAGTGTATCAGCAGGCACAGATACGCAGTATTTT
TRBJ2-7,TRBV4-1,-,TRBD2,CASGDSGRPYEQYF,TGCGCCAGCGGAGATAGCGGGAGACCCTACGAGCAGTACTTC
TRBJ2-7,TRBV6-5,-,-,CASSYSYREGYEQYF,TGTGCCAGCAGTTACTCTTACAGGGAGGGATACGAGCAGTACTTC
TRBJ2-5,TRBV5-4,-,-,CAGGRGLQETQYF,TGTGCCGGGGGGCGGGGACTACAAGAGACCCAGTACTTC
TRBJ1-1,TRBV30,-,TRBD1,CAWTTHPGQPNTEAFF,TGTGCCTGGACCACTCATCCGGGACAGCCGAACACTGAAGCTTTCTTT
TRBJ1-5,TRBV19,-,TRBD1,CASNDRGGYSNQPQHF,TGTGCCAGTAACGACAGGGGTGGATATAGCAATCAGCCCCAGCATTTT